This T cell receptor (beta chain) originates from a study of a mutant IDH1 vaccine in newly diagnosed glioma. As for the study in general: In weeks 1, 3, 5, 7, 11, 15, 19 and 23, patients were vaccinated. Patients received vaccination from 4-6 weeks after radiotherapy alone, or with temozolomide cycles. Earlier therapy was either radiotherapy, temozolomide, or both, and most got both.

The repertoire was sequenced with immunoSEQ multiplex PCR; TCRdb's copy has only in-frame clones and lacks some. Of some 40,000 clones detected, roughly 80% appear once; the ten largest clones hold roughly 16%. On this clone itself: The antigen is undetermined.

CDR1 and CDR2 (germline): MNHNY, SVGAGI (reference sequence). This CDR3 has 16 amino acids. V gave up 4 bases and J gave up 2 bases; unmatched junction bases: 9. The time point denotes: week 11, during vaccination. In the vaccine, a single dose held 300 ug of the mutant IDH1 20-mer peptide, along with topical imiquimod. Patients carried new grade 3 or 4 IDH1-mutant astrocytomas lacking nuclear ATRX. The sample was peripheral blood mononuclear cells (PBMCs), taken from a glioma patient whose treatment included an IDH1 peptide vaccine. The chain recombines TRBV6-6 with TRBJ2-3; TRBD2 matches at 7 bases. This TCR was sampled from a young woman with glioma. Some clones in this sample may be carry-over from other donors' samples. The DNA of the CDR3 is TGTGCCAGCAGTTCCGTCTGGGGGGGGGACACAGATACGCAGTATTTT. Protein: CASSSVWGGDTDTQYF.